These T cell receptor beta chains were read from a single sample in a study of graft-versus-host responses after intestinal transplantation. Generated by immunoSEQ multiplex PCR, the TCRdb table keeps only in-frame clones and is missing some. Of more than 9,000 clones in the sample, about 94% were seen once. Sample: PBMCs, taken just under 110 days after intestinal transplant. The receptor source for this set is a human patient who received an intestinal transplant, so some T cells may come from the graft donor. Both conserved end residues are part of each CDR3. D genes are given only for firm matches. Clone size, where shown, is once, few, many, or a class for clones that have expanded.

size,D,J,V,CDR3,DNA
NA,TRBD1,TRBJ1-1,TRBV10-2,CASSSDRARAFF,TGCGCCAGCTCATCGGACAGGGCGCGAGCTTTCTTT
once,TRBD1,TRBJ2-1,TRBV7-9,CASSYTGAAGNEQFF,TGTGCCAGCAGCTATACAGGGGCGGCCGGCAATGAGCAGTTCTTC
NA,TRBD1,TRBJ2-3,TRBV27,CATATGSTDTQYF,TGTGCCACCGCGACAGGGAGCACAGATACGCAGTATTTT
NA,NA,TRBJ1-2,TRBV5-4,CASSSAWGRTSYGYTF,TGTGCCAGCAGCTCGGCTTGGGGCAGGACGTCCTATGGCTACACCTTC
NA,NA,TRBJ1-1,TRBV6-5,CASSYGGTEAFF,TGTGCCAGCAGTTACGGGGGCACTGAAGCTTTCTTT
NA,NA,TRBJ1-2,TRBV4-1,CASSQAVTNYGYTF,TGCGCCAGCAGCCAAGCAGTCACTAACTATGGCTACACCTTC
NA,NA,TRBJ1-1,TRBV25-1,CASSGRGTEAFF,TGTGCCAGCAGTGGGAGGGGAACTGAAGCTTTCTTT
NA,TRBD2,TRBJ2-2,TRBV28,CASRPTLRLAGELFF,TGTGCCAGCAGACCTACTCTCCGACTAGCTGGGGAGCTGTTTTTT
NA,NA,TRBJ1-2,TRBV4-1,CASSQVQADSSYGYTF,TGCGCCAGCAGCCAAGTGCAAGCGGACAGCTCCTATGGCTACACCTTC
NA,TRBD1,TRBJ2-1,TRBV9,CASSGRTGKVNEQFF,TGTGCCAGCAGCGGGCGGACAGGGAAGGTTAATGAGCAGTTCTTC
few,NA,TRBJ2-1,TRBV27,CASSSLGIVNEQFF,TGTGCCAGCAGTTCCTTGGGGATCGTCAATGAGCAGTTCTTC
NA,NA,TRBJ2-1,TRBV2,CASSEMVSSEQFF,TGTGCCAGCAGTGAGATGGTCTCAAGTGAGCAGTTCTTC
NA,NA,TRBJ2-1,TRBV6-5,CASSYDPTPHEQFF,TGTGCCAGCAGTTACGACCCTACACCCCATGAGCAGTTCTTC
NA,TRBD1,TRBJ2-1,TRBV7-9,CASSAMGQGDNEQFF,TGTGCCAGCAGCGCTATGGGACAGGGGGACAATGAGCAGTTCTTC
NA,TRBD1,TRBJ1-5,TRBV9,CASSVGPRGDQPQHF,TGTGCCAGCAGCGTAGGGCCCAGGGGGGATCAGCCCCAGCATTTT
NA,NA,TRBJ1-3,TRBV6-5,CASSYSDRSSGNTIYF,TGTGCCAGCAGTTACTCTGACAGGAGCTCTGGAAACACCATATATTTT
NA,NA,TRBJ2-1,TRBV15,CATSRELIGRDSYNEQFF,TGTGCCACCAGTAGAGAATTAATCGGCAGGGACTCCTACAATGAGCAGTTCTTC
NA,NA,TRBJ2-7,TRBV5-1,CASSLEGGSTYEQYF,TGCGCCAGCAGCTTGGAGGGCGGTAGTACCTACGAGCAGTACTTC
NA,TRBD1,TRBJ1-1,TRBV9,CASSVAGGVEAFF,TGTGCCAGCAGCGTAGCAGGGGGCGTTGAAGCTTTCTTT
few,NA,TRBJ2-7,TRBV27,CASSFESGRSYEQYF,TGTGCCAGCAGTTTCGAGAGCGGACGATCCTACGAGCAGTACTTC
NA,TRBD2,TRBJ2-1,TRBV7-2,CASSISSGSKSWVF,TGTGCAAGCAGCATCTCTAGCGGGAGTAAGTCATGGGTCTTC
NA,TRBD1,TRBJ2-7,TRBV4-1,CASSQEGTGVSYEQYF,TGCGCCAGCAGCCAAGAGGGAACAGGGGTCTCCTACGAGCAGTACTTC
NA,TRBD1,TRBJ1-2,TRBV25-1,CASSLDRATQGNYGYTF,TGTGCCAGCAGTCTCGACAGGGCTACCCAGGGGAACTATGGCTACACCTTC
NA,NA,TRBJ1-6,TRBV6-6,CASSYSRGSPLHF,TGTGCCAGCAGTTACTCCAGGGGTTCACCCCTCCACTTT
NA,TRBD2,TRBJ2-7,TRBV28,CASSFPTSGDISYEQYF,TGTGCCAGCAGTTTCCCGACTAGCGGGGATATCTCCTACGAGCAGTACTTC
NA,NA,TRBJ2-1,TRBV11-3,CASSLGLYNEQFF,TGTGCCAGCAGCTTAGGACTTTACAATGAGCAGTTCTTC
NA,NA,TRBJ1-6,TRBV19,CASRPGQSYNSPLHF,TGTGCCAGCAGGCCGGGACAAAGCTATAATTCACCCCTCCACTTT
NA,NA,TRBJ2-7,TRBV4-1,CASSQMGSYEQYF,TGCGCCAGCAGCCAGATGGGTTCTTATGAGCAGTACTTC
NA,TRBD1,TRBJ1-5,TRBV28,CASSPGQVFSNQPQHF,TGTGCCAGCAGCCCGGGACAGGTTTTTAGCAATCAGCCCCAGCATTTT
NA,NA,TRBJ2-5,TRBV29-1,CSVGASVETQYF,TGCAGCGTTGGGGCTAGCGTAGAGACCCAGTACTTC
NA,TRBD2,TRBJ2-1,TRBV7-3,CASSLAGGVYNEQFF,TGTGCCAGCAGCTTAGCGGGAGGAGTCTACAATGAGCAGTTCTTC
NA,TRBD1,TRBJ2-7,TRBV30,CAWSMGQGGDEQYF,TGTGCCTGGAGTATGGGACAGGGGGGGGACGAGCAGTACTTC
NA,TRBD1,TRBJ2-7,TRBV7-3,CASSRGQGALYEQYF,TGTGCCAGCAGCCGGGGACAGGGGGCGCTCTACGAGCAGTACTTC
NA,TRBD2,TRBJ2-3,TRBV5-1,CASSLGTSGSTDTQYF,TGCGCCAGCAGCTTGGGTACTAGCGGGAGCACAGATACGCAGTATTTT
once,NA,TRBJ1-2,TRBV2,CASSASEGIHGYTF,TGTGCCAGCAGTGCAAGCGAAGGGATTCATGGCTACACCTTC
NA,TRBD1,TRBJ2-7,TRBV5-1,CASSFGARDRASEQYF,TGCGCCAGCAGCTTTGGGGCCCGGGACAGGGCGTCCGAGCAGTACTTC
NA,NA,TRBJ2-1,TRBV27,CASRGRAGNEQFF,TGTGCCAGCAGGGGGCGAGCGGGCAATGAGCAGTTCTTC
few,TRBD2,TRBJ2-1,TRBV7-9,CASSSAWGSGRADEQFF,TGTGCCAGCAGCTCGGCCTGGGGTAGCGGGAGGGCTGATGAGCAGTTCTTC
NA,TRBD2,TRBJ2-1,TRBV5-4,CASSLVAGGPIEQFF,TGTGCCAGCAGCTTGGTGGCGGGAGGGCCGATTGAGCAGTTCTTC
NA,TRBD2,TRBJ2-7,TRBV6-1,CASSEREAGDDSYEQYF,TGTGCCAGCAGTGAACGGGAAGCGGGAGATGACTCCTACGAGCAGTACTTC
NA,NA,TRBJ1-2,TRBV27,CASSLDLRYGYTF,TGTGCCAGCAGTTTGGACCTAAGATATGGCTACACCTTC
NA,NA,TRBJ2-1,TRBV4-2,CASRPTPDRFLGNEQFF,TGTGCCAGCAGACCCACACCCGACCGCTTCTTGGGCAATGAGCAGTTCTTC
NA,NA,TRBJ1-1,TRBV13,CASSFGGLDTEAFF,TGTGCCAGCAGCTTTGGGGGTCTTGACACTGAAGCTTTCTTT
NA,TRBD2,TRBJ2-2,TRBV2,CASLSRRELVGELFF,TGTGCCAGCCTCTCTAGGCGGGAGTTGGTCGGGGAGCTGTTTTTT
NA,TRBD2,TRBJ2-1,TRBV5-1,CASSSGLNNEQFF,TGCGCCAGCAGCTCGGGACTAAACAATGAGCAGTTCTTC
NA,TRBD2,TRBJ2-3,TRBV11-2,CASSFRTSGTSDTQYF,TGTGCCAGCAGCTTTCGGACTAGCGGGACCTCGGATACGCAGTATTTT
NA,TRBD2,TRBJ2-1,TRBV2,CASILAGQDWGNEQFF,TGTGCCAGCATACTAGCGGGACAAGATTGGGGCAATGAGCAGTTCTTC
NA,NA,TRBJ2-7,TRBV6-5,CASGGQSYEQYF,TGTGCCAGCGGCGGACAGTCCTACGAGCAGTACTTC
NA,NA,TRBJ2-7,TRBV10-3,CAIRPDRTTYEQYF,TGTGCCATCAGACCAGACAGAACCACCTACGAGCAGTACTTC
NA,NA,TRBJ2-7,TRBV29-1,CSVVYGDLNYEQYF,TGCAGCGTTGTTTACGGGGACCTCAATTACGAGCAGTACTTC